This entry concerns a single T cell receptor beta chain. Its antigen has not been determined. Per-base quality was not reported, and no clone a single base away is much larger than it. The donors were included in the validation cohort of roughly 120 subjects, a group kept apart from the roughly 670-subject first cohort. CDR1 and CDR2 are drawn from the germline V gene: SNHLY, FYNNEI. The CDR3 measures 13 amino acids from cysteine to phenylalanine. Of all the DNA, just the CDR3 is kept, 39 bases in frame from base 1. The V and J ends are trimmed by 4 bases and 4 bases, leaving 10 bases between them. These data come from a study of cytomegalovirus exposure and HLA in healthy donors (dated by TCRdb to about 2017). General notes on the study: A later analysis indicated that the roughly 120 validation repertoires were generated on the platform also employed for the approximately 700 repertoires of the first cohort. The study aimed to test whether signatures of past pathogen exposure could be identified by cataloging public T cell receptors. In addition to the first cohort of 650 to 800 subjects, a separate validation cohort of 120 different subjects was used. The study combined high-throughput TCR immunosequencing, statistical association of individual TCRs with disease status, and machine learning to predict cytomegalovirus infection status.

The library was obtained by the immunoSEQ multiplex PCR assay. On the authors' methods: A statistical classification framework was developed to diagnose cytomegalovirus status using the catalog of TCR beta chain sequences. TCRdb mirrors the immuneACCESS table, restricted to in-frame sequences. Some clones are absent from its copies; in checked studies, under half trace to an unresolved V gene, and the reason for the others is unknown. V, J and clone size are taken as reported in that table, and D and trimming were inferred from the DNA itself. Recorded for this sample are roughly 250,000 clones; approximately 83% of them occurred a single time. The ten largest clones represent 1% to 1.5% of the sample. Broad study findings and their caveats: Most TCR sequences were seen in very few donors, while some public TCRs were found in many individuals. In the study, 150 to 200 TCR beta chains were listed as associated with cytomegalovirus. The authors suggested that the approach could potentially be generalized to other disease states and immunological phenotypes. All 120 or so repertoires were used to score co-occurrence in the validation cohort in a later analysis, because that analysis had no HLA typing for the cohort. The classifier was reported to diagnose cytomegalovirus status with high specificity and sensitivity in both the original and validation cohorts. Subsequent analysis determined that TCRs grouped into clusters in the first cohort also showed a tendency toward co-occurrence across the 90 to 150 validation repertoires, and 85% to 95% of cluster scores exceeded 0. A few of the identified cytomegalovirus-associated TCR beta chains were confirmed in vitro to be specific for cytomegalovirus antigens.

Recombination connected TRBV2 to TRBJ2-5; TRBD2 could be the D gene, as 6 bases match. The sequence was obtained from a woman aged 25 to 39 in good health and CMV-seropositive. Source material: PBMCs. This receptor has the CDR3 CASSGDSPETQYF. The DNA sequence follows: TGTGCCAGCAGTGGGGACTCCCCAGAGACCCAGTACTTC.